This T cell receptor (beta chain) is drawn from a study of T cell changes during pregnancy in multiple sclerosis. Libraries were prepared by immunoSEQ multiplex PCR; TCRdb keeps only in-frame clonotypes and omits some of them. Of under 55,000 clones in the sample, approximately 90% are singletons; the top ten hold roughly 10%. The sample here was CD8+ T cells from peripheral blood mononuclear cells, taken after pregnancy. The clonotype was recovered from a female donor with multiple sclerosis, enrolled in a pregnancy study.

CDR3: CASSSGLGATNEKLFF. The CDR3 DNA reads as TGTGCCAGCAGCTCGGGTCTTGGCGCAACTAATGAAAAACTGTTTTTT. The V and J genes are TRBV11-1 and TRBJ1-4; D is unclear. The germline CDR1 and CDR2 sequences are SGHAT and FQDESV (reference sequence). The CDR3 has 16 amino acids. Trimming stripped 4 bases from V and 0 bases from J, with 12 bases between.